A selection of T cell receptor beta chains follows, all from one sample in a study of T-cell reconstitution after alpha-beta-depleted transplantation in children. TCRdb analysed the PCR reads with MiXCR anew, one entry per CDR3 protein. Of under 750,000 distinct CDR3 sequences listed, more than 20% were seen once; the top ten hold over 12%. The sample here was PBMCs, mostly from graft donor cells, taken 360 days after TCRalphabeta/CD19-depleted stem cell transplant. These receptors came from a boy younger than two who had a stem cell transplant for acute myeloid leukemia, so the T cells may come from the graft donor. Each CDR3 is given with its conserved first and last residue. D genes are given only for firm matches. Size is stated for part of the rows, as once, few or many counts, or as a class when the clone is expanded.

TRBV5-6	TRBD2	TRBJ2-5	many	TGTGCCAGCAGCCAAGGCGTAGCGGGGGGGCGGAGAGAGACCCAGTACTTC	CASSQGVAGGRRETQYF
TRBV6-5	TRBD1	TRBJ1-1	-	TGTGCCAGCAGTTACCGGACAGGGATGGAGGAAGCTTTCTTT	CASSYRTGMEEAFF
TRBV20-1	-	TRBJ2-7	few	TGCAGTGCTAGTGAGCAGTACTTC	CSASEQYF
TRBV18	TRBD2	TRBJ2-1	few	TGTGCCAGCTCGCCCCCGGGACTAGCAGACAATGAGCAGTTCTTC	CASSPPGLADNEQFF
TRBV13	TRBD2	TRBJ2-1	once	TGTGCCAGCAGCGCGACTAGCCCAAGCTCCTACAATGAGCAGTTCTTC	CASSATSPSSYNEQFF
TRBV4-3	-	TRBJ2-1	-	TGCGCCAGCAGCCAAGAGGGGTCCGGGTACAATGAGCAGTTCTTC	CASSQEGSGYNEQFF
TRBV20-1	TRBD1	TRBJ1-2	-	TGCACCAAGGGAGGGGGCGCGCCCGGCTACACCTTC	CTKGGGAPGYTF
TRBV6-5	-	TRBJ2-7	few	TGTGCCAGCAGTTACTCTCTCGGGGACCGTGCCTACGAGCAGTACTTC	CASSYSLGDRAYEQYF
TRBV7-9	TRBD1	TRBJ2-2	many	TGTGCCAGCAGCTTGGTTGACAGGGTAAACACCGGGGAGCTGTTTTTT	CASSLVDRVNTGELFF
TRBV27	-	TRBJ2-6	-	TGTGCCAGCAGTTTATCGGTGGAAGTCTCTGGGGCCAACGTCCTGACTTTC	CASSLSVEVSGANVLTF
TRBV12-3/TRBV12-4	-	TRBJ1-5	few	TGTGCCAGCAATCATCGTGACGGCTTAAATCAGCCCCAGCATTTT	CASNHRDGLNQPQHF
TRBV7-2	TRBD1	TRBJ1-5	-	TGTGCCAGCAGCTTAGCCCGGGACAGAGGAATCAAGGCCCAGCATTTT	CASSLARDRGIKAQHF
TRBV14	-	TRBJ2-1	-	TGTGCCAGCAGCCAAAAATGGGCCTACAATGAGCAGTTCTTC	CASSQKWAYNEQFF
TRBV5-6	-	TRBJ2-3	many	TGTGCCAGCAGCTGGGACTTTTACACAGATACGCAGTATTTT	CASSWDFYTDTQYF
TRBV20-1	-	TRBJ1-2	-	TGCAGTGCTCCTAGGAGGACAGCCGTTAGTCATAAGGGCTACACCTTC	CSAPRRTAVSHKGYTF
TRBV20-1	TRBD1	TRBJ1-2	-	TGCAGTGCCACCGGGACAGGGAGCCTGGGGGGCTACACCTTC	CSATGTGSLGGYTF
TRBV20-1	-	TRBJ2-5	-	TGCAGTGCTAGTGACCCCCGGGGAGGGGGAGAAGAGACCCAGTACTTC	CSASDPRGGGEETQYF
TRBV20-1	TRBD2	TRBJ2-7	many	TGCAGTGCTCCGGGACTAGCGGGTACCGAGCAGTACTTC	CSAPGLAGTEQYF
TRBV4-1	-	TRBJ1-6	-	TGCGCCAGCAGCCAAGATGAATTTTCTACAGCCTATAATTCACCCCTCCACTTT	CASSQDEFSTAYNSPLHF
TRBV24-1	-	TRBJ2-3	-	TGTGCCACCAGTCGCGTGGGCACAGATACGCAGTATTTT	CATSRVGTDTQYF
TRBV24-1	-	TRBJ2-1	-	TGTGCCACCACAGGGGGGCCGTCCTACAATGAGCAGTTCTTC	CATTGGPSYNEQFF
TRBV24-1	-	TRBJ2-7	many	TGTGCCACCAGCAGCGGTAGCTACGAGCAGTACTTC	CATSSGSYEQYF
TRBV20-1	TRBD2	TRBJ2-3	few	TGCAGTGCTAGATTTCTAGCGGGGACCTCTAGCACAGATACGCAGTATTTT	CSARFLAGTSSTDTQYF
TRBV29-1	-	TRBJ2-3	many	TGCAGCGTTGAAAGGGTGCAGGGAATACCAGATACGCAGTATTTT	CSVERVQGIPDTQYF